Following are 20 T cell receptor beta chains from one sample sequenced in a study of control samples from healthy donors and cancer patients. The repertoire was sequenced with immunoSEQ multiplex PCR; TCRdb's copy has only in-frame clones and lacks some. The table lists some 120,000 clones, around 90% of them singletons, with more than 2% in the top ten. Sequenced sample: blood. The receptors stem from a man between 18 and 29 years old in good health.

CDR3 residues: CASSPRWQGNSPLHF. The CDR3 DNA reads as TGTGCCAGCAGCCCTCGGTGGCAGGGGAATTCACCCCTCCACTTT. The chain has TRBV11-2 and TRBJ1-6; tentative D call: TRBD1 (6 bases). CDR1 is SGHAT, CDR2 FQNNGV, per germline. V was clipped by 5 bases and J by 7 bases, with 15 bases between them. This CDR3 contains 15 residues.

This clone was counted a few times. The gene calls are TRBV30 and TRBJ1-1, with a possible D match to TRBD1 (5 bases). CDR3 length: 13 amino acids. Germline-derived CDR1 and CDR2 are GTSNPN and SVGIG (reference sequence). Trimming cost V 4 bases and J 4 bases, with 13 bases left between them. CDR3 in amino acids: CAWTRARGTEAFF. The DNA of the CDR3 is TGTGCCTGGACCAGGGCGAGGGGCACTGAAGCTTTCTTT.

For the CDR3, the DNA is TGTGCCAGCAGCTACCGGGATAGACTAGCGGGAGAGACCCAGTACTTC. The encoded protein is CASSYRDRLAGETQYF. This rearrangement joins TRBV11-3 to TRBJ2-5, with 10 bases lining up with TRBD2. J lost 4 bases, V lost 4 bases, and 9 bases had no gene match. Germline V lookup: CDR1 SGHNT, CDR2 YENEEA. The CDR3 is made up of 16 amino acids.

There are a few counts of this clone. The chain is built from TRBV6-5 and TRBJ1-1; no firm D call. The CDR3 loop spans 14 amino acids. V gave up 3 bases and J gave up 1 base, with 9 bases separating them. CDR1 is MNHEY and CDR2 is SVGAGI in the germline V gene. CDR3 loop: CASSYSVRNTEAFF. CDR3 DNA sequence: TGTGCCAGCAGTTATTCGGTCAGGAACACTGAAGCTTTCTTT.

The chain has TRBV6-5 and TRBJ2-5, with D unclear. The V and J ends lost 2 bases and 4 bases respectively, with 11 bases between them. Germline loops: CDR1 MNHEY, CDR2 SVGAGI. This CDR3 region has 14 residues. This CDR3 reads CASSYRGQIETQYF. The CDR3 DNA is TGTGCCAGCAGTTACCGTGGTCAGATAGAGACCCAGTACTTC.

V gene TRBV6-6 combines with J gene TRBJ2-6; TRBD2 aligns across 10 bases. Germline values: CDR1 MNHNY, CDR2 SVGAGI (reference sequence). This CDR3 contains 18 residues. J was trimmed by 0 bases and V by 7 bases; bases with no gene match: 9. The CDR3 bases are TGTGCCAGCATTCGTCTAGCGGGGGCCAGCTCTGGGGCCAACGTCCTGACTTTC. This codes for CASIRLAGASSGANVLTF.

This clone was observed at least ten times. The gene calls are TRBV12-3 or TRBV12-4 and TRBJ1-5; no firm D call. The germline V and J ends were trimmed by 4 bases and 4 bases, with 8 bases remaining between them. The CDR3 has 13 residues. CDR3 DNA sequence: TGTGCCAGCAGTTCGTCAAAAAATCAGCCCCAGCATTTT. Encoded protein: CASSSSKNQPQHF.

The rearrangement joins TRBV4-1 to TRBJ2-3; TRBD1 agrees at 9 bases. CDR1 MGHRA and CDR2 YSYEKL come from the germline V gene. The CDR3 totals 16 residues. The J segment lost 3 bases and the V segment lost 0 bases, leaving 4 bases of the junction unmatched. In nucleotides, the CDR3 is TGCGCCAGCAGCCAAGAGCACAGGGGGCTGACAGATACGCAGTATTTT. Amino acid sequence: CASSQEHRGLTDTQYF.

This chain connects TRBV3-1 (or the pseudogene TRBV3-2) to TRBJ1-4; D remains ambiguous. The germline V gene encodes CDR1 LGHDT and CDR2 YNNKEL (reference sequence). V was clipped by 7 bases and J by 0 bases, with 12 bases between them. The CDR3 contains 15 residues. For the CDR3, the DNA is TGTGCCAGCAAGCTGGGCGTTGCAACTAATGAAAAACTGTTTTTT. Amino acid sequence: CASKLGVATNEKLFF.

The CDR3 DNA reads as TGTGCCAGCAGCACAGGGGGCGATACCGGGGAGCTGTTTTTT. Translating gives CASSTGGDTGELFF. The chain has TRBV6-5 and TRBJ2-2, with 9 bases identical to TRBD1. This CDR3 has 14 amino acids. With V trimmed by 6 bases and J by 5 bases, 4 bases remained unmatched. CDR1 and CDR2 from the germline V gene are MNHEY and SVGAGI.

This clone was recorded once. V and J are TRBV6-6 and TRBJ2-3; 9 bases align to TRBD2. The CDR3 sequence is 16 residues long. Looked up from germline, CDR1 is MNHNY and CDR2 is SVGAGI (reference sequence). Trimming took 2 bases from V and 1 from J; bases not matched to a gene: 4. The CDR3 is CASSYTGTSRTDTQYF. In DNA, the CDR3 is TGTGCCAGCAGTTACACCGGGACTAGCCGCACAGATACGCAGTATTTT.

The V and J genes are TRBV6-5 and TRBJ1-2, with 7 bases matching TRBD1. The CDR3 has 13 residues. CDR1 and CDR2 from the germline V gene are MNHEY and SVGAGI. Trimming cost V 2 bases and J 6 bases; bases outside gene matches: 3. Here the CDR3 reads CASSYPGGHGYTF. For the CDR3, the DNA is TGTGCCAGCAGTTACCCAGGGGGGCATGGCTACACCTTC.

The gene calls are TRBV19 and TRBJ1-5; no definite D call. The CDR3 sequence is 14 residues long. CDR1 is LNHDA, CDR2 SQIVND, per germline (reference sequence). With 0 bases removed from V and 2 bases from J, the gap between germline ends came to 5 bases. CDR3 in amino acids: CASSIESGNQPQHF. CDR3 DNA: TGTGCCAGTAGTATAGAGTCAGGCAATCAGCCCCAGCATTTT.

The rearrangement links TRBV7-6 to TRBJ2-6; no clear D gene. Germline CDR1 SGHVS, CDR2 FNYEAQ. Trimming cost V 4 bases and J 0 bases, with 7 bases left between them. This CDR3 is built from 15 residues. CDR3 in amino acids: CASSYDGSGANVLTF. The CDR3 nucleotides are TGTGCCAGCAGCTACGACGGCTCTGGGGCCAACGTCCTGACTTTC.

CDR3 sequence (DNA): TGTGCCAGCAGCCCGCAGGCAGGGAGCTCCTACGAGCAGTACTTC. Translation gives CASSPQAGSSYEQYF. This chain connects TRBV5-4 to TRBJ2-7; tentatively, D is TRBD1 or TRBD2 (5 bases each). This CDR3 contains 15 residues. Trimming cost V 4 bases and J 0 bases, with 14 bases left between them. Germline assignment: CDR1 SGHNT and CDR2 YYREEE (reference sequence).

This clone was picked up a small number of times. The chain couples TRBV5-6 to TRBJ1-2; unclear D gene. This CDR3 spans 13 amino acids. Germline V gives CDR1 SGHDT, CDR2 YYEEEE. Trimming left V 0 bases short and J 2 bases short, with 5 bases between. This CDR3 is CASSLAENYGYTF. CDR3 sequence (DNA): TGTGCCAGCAGCTTGGCGGAAAACTATGGCTACACCTTC.

The V call is TRBV7-9, the J call TRBJ2-1; D is unresolved. The CDR3 contains 14 residues. Germline V gene data show CDR1 as SEHNR and CDR2 as FQNEAQ (reference sequence). The V and J ends lost 4 bases and 9 bases respectively, with 16 bases between them. The CDR3 nucleotides read TGTGCCAGCAGCTCTCTCCTTAGCTATCCTGAGCAGTTCTTC. It yields the protein CASSSLLSYPEQFF.

V usage is TRBV25-1 and J usage is TRBJ2-5; the match to TRBD1 covers 8 bases. This CDR3 is 17 amino acids long. The ends lost 7 bases at V and 0 bases at J; junction bases unmatched: 13. Per germline, CDR1 MGHDK and CDR2 SYGVNS. The CDR3 here is CASTQRRTGGDQETQYF. The CDR3 DNA is TGTGCCAGCACCCAAAGGCGCACAGGGGGAGACCAAGAGACCCAGTACTTC.

The chain couples TRBV13 to TRBJ1-2; D unclear. V was pared by 0 bases and J by 2 bases, with 4 bases between. Germline CDR1 reads PRHDT; CDR2 reads FYEKMQ (reference sequence). This CDR3 region has 13 residues. This CDR3 is CASSLGPNYGYTF. DNA for the CDR3: TGTGCCAGCAGCTTAGGACCGAACTATGGCTACACCTTC.

The gene calls are TRBV6-5 and TRBJ2-7; D is unclear. CDR1 and CDR2 from the germline V gene are MNHEY and SVGAGI. Trimming removed 5 bases at V and 1 base at J, with 9 bases between. This CDR3 is 13 amino acids long. CDR3 loop: CASSRAESYEQYF. CDR3 DNA sequence: TGTGCCAGCAGTCGGGCGGAGTCCTACGAGCAGTACTTC.